This T cell receptor (beta chain) comes out of a study of blood T cells in healthy people across ages. About the research overall: There was about one barcoded beta molecule captured by template switching per two T cells.

This CDR3 has 15 amino acids. Germline V gene lookup returns CDR1 LGHNA and CDR2 YNFKEQ. Trimming took off 0 bases at V and 0 bases at J, with 8 bases between the two ends. As to this clonotype: Its cognate antigen is unknown.

Points from the study as a whole: Age advanced and TCR beta diversity per million T cells fell, roughly linearly. Changes in expanded clonotypes were possibly confounded, as the CMV status of donors was unknown.

Combining a sample-barcoded 5' primer with a J-beta primer mix, a second PCR ran for roughly 7 to 12 cycles. In TCRdb, the 5' RACE reads were re-called with MiXCR into one record per CDR3 protein. This sample yields hundreds of thousands of distinct CDR3 sequences, of which approximately 59% are seen a single time; approximately 40% belongs to the top ten. This chain uses TRBV4-2 with TRBJ1-1, with D possibly TRBD1 on 5 matching bases. The source of this sequence is a man in his sixties in good health. Sequencing was performed on blood. CDR3 residues: CASSQEGGVNTEAFF. In DNA, the CDR3 is TGTGCCAGCAGCCAAGAAGGAGGGGTGAACACTGAAGCTTTCTTT.